Below are 32 T cell receptor beta chains sequenced from a single sample in a study of blood T cell repertoires in COVID-19. Libraries were prepared by immunoSEQ multiplex PCR; TCRdb keeps only in-frame clonotypes and omits some of them. Seen here are 140,000 to 150,000 clones, roughly nine tenths observed once, and the top ten hold 1.5% to 2%. Sequencing was done on a sample of peripheral blood. The source of these receptors is a human donor in a cohort sampled during active COVID-19.

This clone was recorded only once. The chain has TRBV2 and TRBJ2-1; 11 bases fit TRBD1. CDR1 is SNHLY, CDR2 FYNNEI, per germline. There are 15 residues in the CDR3. Trimming at V came to 3 bases and at J to 8 bases, leaving 6 bases not matched to a gene. The CDR3 DNA reads TGTGCCAGCAGTGAGCTGGGACAGGGGGTCGATGAGCAGTTCTTC. Translating it yields CASSELGQGVDEQFF.

The chain recombines TRBV7-8 with TRBJ2-1, with D perhaps matching TRBD2 (7 bases). Germline lookup yields CDR1 SGHVS and CDR2 FQNEAQ. Trimming took 5 bases from V and 5 from J, leaving 13 bases between them. The CDR3 totals 14 residues. The CDR3 region is CASSGGARHNEQFF. DNA for the CDR3: TGTGCCAGCAGCGGGGGGGCCAGGCACAATGAGCAGTTCTTC.

The V and J genes are TRBV5-4 and TRBJ2-1; TRBD1 agrees at 8 bases. Unmatched junction bases numbered 9, after V lost 4 bases and J lost 3 bases. The germline CDR1 and CDR2 sequences are SGHNT and YYREEE (reference sequence). The CDR3 extends over 16 amino acids. The CDR3: CASSRTGRSSYNEQFF. The CDR3 nucleotides are TGTGCCAGCAGCAGGACAGGGCGGAGTAGCTACAATGAGCAGTTCTTC.

The rearrangement uses TRBV7-9 and TRBJ2-5; D perhaps matches TRBD2 (6 bases). Between the trimmed V and J ends, which lost 2 bases and 0 bases, there was a span of 22 bases. Looked up from germline, CDR1 is SEHNR and CDR2 is FQNEAQ (reference sequence). The CDR3 length is 19 residues. DNA for the CDR3: TGTGCCAGCAGCTTACCCGGGGCTCTAGCGTCTGTGTACCAAGAGACCCAGTACTTC. Protein: CASSLPGALASVYQETQYF.

The chain links TRBV6-2 or TRBV6-3 to TRBJ2-7; 8 bases match TRBD2. The CDR3 is 14 residues long. V trimming: 0 bases; J trimming: 2 bases; junction bases outside the gene matches: 0. Germline lookup yields CDR1 MNHEY and CDR2 SVGEGT. The CDR3 region has the DNA TGTGCCAGCAGTTACTCGACTAGCGCCTACGAGCAGTACTTC. Translated: CASSYSTSAYEQYF.

This chain connects TRBV30 to TRBJ1-6; TRBD1 matches at 7 bases. Germline CDR1 is GTSNPN and CDR2 is SVGIG (reference sequence). The CDR3 length is 14 residues. The J segment lost 10 bases and the V segment lost 4 bases, leaving 10 bases of the junction unmatched. The CDR3 DNA is TGTGCCTGGACTCCGGACAGGTATGGATCACCCCTCCACTTT. Protein product: CAWTPDRYGSPLHF.

In DNA, the CDR3 is TGTGCCAGCAGCCGTAATTCAGGGGTACCTTTCTTT. Residues: CASSRNSGVPFF. J is TRBJ1-1 and V is TRBV7-2, with D maybe TRBD1 (6 bases). V dropped 5 bases and J dropped 12 bases, with 16 bases sitting between them. Germline values: CDR1 SGHTA, CDR2 FQGNSA. The CDR3 has 12 residues.

The rearrangement uses TRBV24-1 and TRBJ2-2; tentative D call: TRBD1 (5 bases). The V gene lost 2 bases and the J gene lost 7 bases, with 10 bases spanning the gap. This CDR3 is built from 14 residues. From germline, CDR1 is KGHDR and CDR2 SFDVKD. CDR3: CATSDSGKSGELFF. In DNA, the CDR3 is TGTGCCACCAGTGATTCAGGGAAAAGCGGGGAGCTGTTTTTT.

The V and J genes are TRBV6-1 and TRBJ2-4; TRBD2 matches at 8 bases. V shed 2 bases and J 7 bases; nucleotides not matched to a gene: 7. Looked up from germline, CDR1 is MNHNS and CDR2 is SASEGT. The CDR3 spans 15 residues. In nucleotides, the CDR3 is TGTGCCAGCAGTGAACCGGGGGGGCGGGAGAACATTCAGTACTTC. Amino acids: CASSEPGGRENIQYF.

V gene TRBV18 combines with J gene TRBJ2-3, with D maybe TRBD2 (6 bases). V dropped 6 bases and J dropped 1 base, with 11 bases sitting between them. The length of the CDR3 is 14 residues. Germline lookup yields CDR1 KGHSH and CDR2 LQKENI. The CDR3 is CASSLTGGTDTQYF. CDR3 bases: TGTGCCAGCTCCTTGACGGGGGGCACAGATACGCAGTATTTT.

This clone was observed a single time. This rearrangement joins TRBV9 to TRBJ2-1; D not certain. Germline assignment: CDR1 SGDLS and CDR2 YYNGEE. This CDR3 is 12 amino acids long. V was cut by 3 bases and J by 3 bases, with 4 bases left in between. The CDR3, as DNA: TGTGCCAGCAGCGCAGACTACAATGAGCAGTTCTTC. Amino acids: CASSADYNEQFF.

The chain couples TRBV9 to TRBJ2-7; 10 bases agree with TRBD1. The J segment lost 5 bases and the V segment lost 4 bases, leaving 6 bases of the junction unmatched. The CDR3 consists of 14 residues. Germline CDR1 reads SGDLS; CDR2 reads YYNGEE. CDR3 residues: CASSKTGGLNEQYF. The CDR3 nucleotides read TGTGCCAGCAGCAAGACAGGGGGCTTAAACGAGCAGTACTTC.

The gene calls are TRBV2 and TRBJ1-2; 7 nucleotides line up with TRBD1. The V segment lost 10 bases and the J segment 1 base; nucleotides outside the gene matches: 3. The germline gives CDR1 SNHLY, CDR2 FYNNEI. The CDR3 is made up of 12 amino acids. CDR3 nucleotide sequence: TGTGCCAAGGGGACAGATAACTATGGCTACACCTTC. Its translation is CAKGTDNYGYTF.

This rearrangement joins TRBV10-3 to TRBJ2-5; 8 nucleotides match TRBD1. J gave up 5 bases and V 4 bases, and 15 bases lay outside the gene matches. CDR1 is ENHRY and CDR2 is SYGVKD in the germline V gene. The CDR3 is 17 residues long. The CDR3 region has the DNA TGTGCCATCAGTGGTGAAGCGGACAGGGCGCGTTGGGAGACCCAGTACTTC. Encoded protein: CAISGEADRARWETQYF.

J is TRBJ1-1 and V is TRBV20-1, with unresolved D. The CDR3 spans 13 residues. The V end was cut by 3 bases, the J end by 5 bases, with 13 bases between. Germline-derived CDR1 and CDR2 are DFQATT and SNEGSKA (reference sequence). This CDR3 is CSASGRVRTEAFF. The DNA of the CDR3 is TGCAGTGCTAGTGGGCGGGTTCGGACTGAAGCTTTCTTT.

The chain uses TRBV2 and TRBJ2-1; the D is unclear. Trimming pared 4 bases from V and 10 bases from J, leaving 8 bases between. Germline assignment: CDR1 SNHLY and CDR2 FYNNEI. The CDR3 sequence is 11 residues long. As DNA, the CDR3 is TGTGCCAGCAGTGGACTGGTAGAGCAGTTCTTC. Translating gives CASSGLVEQFF.

This sequence joins TRBV6-5 and TRBJ2-5; the match to TRBD1 covers 8 bases. This CDR3 region has 15 residues. The J segment lost 5 bases and the V segment lost 7 bases, leaving 12 bases of the junction unmatched. In germline, CDR1 is MNHEY, CDR2 SVGAGI. CDR3 residues: CASTDLGWTGETQYF. CDR3 DNA sequence: TGTGCCAGCACCGACCTGGGCTGGACAGGGGAGACCCAGTACTTC.

V is TRBV6-2 or TRBV6-3 and J is TRBJ1-2, with 12 bases that match TRBD1. Germline trimming cut 2 bases from V and 4 bases from J; bases unmatched to any gene: 5. Germline lookup yields CDR1 MNHEY and CDR2 SVGEGT. This CDR3 comprises 16 residues. This CDR3 is CASSYGGTGGSYGYTF. Here the CDR3 DNA reads TGTGCCAGCAGTTACGGTGGGACAGGGGGCAGCTATGGCTACACCTTC.

This sequence joins TRBV20-1 and TRBJ2-3; 9 bases align to TRBD2. The germline V gene encodes CDR1 DFQATT and CDR2 SNEGSKA (reference sequence). Germline trimming cut 3 bases from V and 3 bases from J; bases unmatched to any gene: 7. There are 15 residues in the CDR3. CDR3 coding DNA: TGCAGTGCTAGTTCTCTAGCGGGGATGACAGATACGCAGTATTTT. Protein sequence: CSASSLAGMTDTQYF.

This clone has only one observation. The CDR3, as DNA: TGTGCCAGTAGGACGACAGGGTCTAATTCACCCCTCCACTTT. It specifies CASRTTGSNSPLHF. The V call is TRBV19, the J call TRBJ1-6, with 7 bases matching TRBD1. With V trimmed by 6 bases and J by 6 bases, 5 bases remained unmatched. CDR1 and CDR2 (germline): LNHDA, SQIVND (reference sequence). CDR3 length: 14 residues.

The V gene is TRBV7-3, the J gene TRBJ2-5, with 8 bases fitting TRBD1. The CDR3 has 16 residues. Trimming removed 0 bases from V and 2 bases from J; junction bases left unmatched: 5. CDR1 is SGHTA and CDR2 is FQGTGA in the germline V gene. CDR3 protein: CASSLTDRAGQETQYF. CDR3 nucleotides: TGTGCCAGCAGCTTAACGGACAGGGCAGGGCAAGAGACCCAGTACTTC.

This clone is a singleton in its sample. The J gene is TRBJ1-4, the V gene TRBV10-3; 8 nucleotides line up with TRBD1. Germline CDR1 is ENHRY and CDR2 is SYGVKD. The CDR3 has 15 amino acids. The trim removed 0 bases at V and 7 bases at J, leaving 4 bases unmatched. DNA of the CDR3: TGTGCCATCAGTGAGTCACCGGGACAGGTTGAAAAACTGTTTTTT. Translation: CAISESPGQVEKLFF.

The V gene is TRBV7-3, the J gene TRBJ2-7; 9 nucleotides line up with TRBD1. J gave up 2 bases and V 5 bases, and 7 bases lay outside the gene matches. The CDR3 has 15 amino acids. The V gene's germline CDR1 is SGHTA and CDR2 FQGTGA. The CDR3 sequence is CASSPTGGYTYEQYF. In DNA, the CDR3 is TGTGCCAGCAGCCCCACAGGGGGCTACACCTACGAGCAGTACTTC. Looking up the rest from reference TRBV7-3 and TRBJ2-7 gives the full variable domain: GAGVSQTPSNKVTEKGKYVELRCDPISGHTALYWYRQSLGQGPEFLIYFQGTGAADDSGLPNDRFFAVRPEGSVSTLKIQRTERGDSAVYLCASSPTGGYTYEQYFGPGTRLTVT.

This clone has ten or more counts. V gene TRBV27 combines with J gene TRBJ2-3, with a possible D match to TRBD2 (5 bases). The V gene lost 4 bases and the J gene lost 2 bases, with 10 bases spanning the gap. Germline lookup yields CDR1 MNHEY and CDR2 SMNVEV (reference sequence). CDR3 length equals 14 residues. The chain's CDR3 is CASSSTDSTDTQYF. CDR3 bases: TGTGCCAGCAGTTCGACGGACTCCACAGATACGCAGTATTTT.

V gene TRBV5-1 combines with J gene TRBJ2-5; the D gene is possibly TRBD2 (6 bases). The ends were cut back, 3 bases at V and 4 bases at J, with 13 bases in the middle. The length of the CDR3 is 14 residues. CDR1 and CDR2 from the germline V gene are SGHRS and YFSETQ. CDR3 coding DNA: TGCGCCAGCAGCTCCGACCTGGGGGGAGAGACCCAGTACTTC. It translates to CASSSDLGGETQYF.

The CDR3 protein is CASSTQGDTEAFF. In nucleotides, the CDR3 is TGTGCCAGCAGCACTCAGGGGGACACTGAAGCTTTCTTT. The rearrangement joins TRBV9 to TRBJ1-1; 7 bases match TRBD1. V was clipped by 4 bases and J by 3 bases; unmatched bases: 3. The germline gives CDR1 SGDLS, CDR2 YYNGEE. This CDR3 has 13 amino acids.

The chain joins TRBV9 to TRBJ1-3; D might be TRBD1 (5 bases). V gave up 4 bases and J gave up 0 bases, with 11 bases separating them. This CDR3 region has 15 residues. CDR1 and CDR2 (germline): SGDLS, YYNGEE. CDR3 in DNA: TGTGCCAGCAGCCCTGGAGGGGACTCTGGAAACACCATATATTTT. This codes for CASSPGGDSGNTIYF.

This clone was seen a single time. J is TRBJ2-1 and V is TRBV7-2; 10 nucleotides line up with TRBD1. Germline V gene sequence: CDR1 SGHTA, CDR2 FQGNSA. CDR3 size: 15 residues. Trimming removed 5 bases from V and 6 bases from J; junction bases left unmatched: 7. The CDR3 here is CASSPDRGRLNEQFF. Here the CDR3 DNA reads TGTGCCAGCAGCCCCGACAGGGGGCGCCTCAATGAGCAGTTCTTC.

The CDR3 sequence: CASSQEGRHQPQHF. The CDR3, as DNA: TGTGCCAGCAGCCAAGAGGGGCGGCATCAGCCCCAGCATTTT. This chain connects TRBV3-1 (or the pseudogene TRBV3-2) to TRBJ1-5, with D possibly matching TRBD1 (5 bases). The V end lost 0 bases, the J end lost 5 bases, and 8 bases lay between the germline ends. The CDR3 has 14 amino acids. The germline V gene encodes CDR1 LGHDT and CDR2 YNNKEL (reference sequence).

V gene TRBV12-5 combines with J gene TRBJ1-1; TRBD1 might be the D (5 bases). The germline V and J ends were trimmed by 7 bases and 2 bases, with 11 bases remaining between them. The V gene's germline CDR1 is LGHNT and CDR2 FRNRAP. CDR3 size: 13 residues. This CDR3 is CASDTDTNTEAFF. DNA of the CDR3: TGTGCTAGTGATACGGACACTAACACTGAAGCTTTCTTT.

The chain has TRBV19 and TRBJ2-6; possible D gene TRBD2, 6 bases. The germline gives CDR1 LNHDA, CDR2 SQIVND (reference sequence). This CDR3 contains 15 residues. V was trimmed by 5 bases and J by 4 bases, leaving 12 bases between them. The CDR3 sequence: CASSAPAGGANVLTF. CDR3 nucleotide sequence: TGTGCCAGTAGTGCCCCGGCGGGGGGGGCCAACGTCCTGACTTTC.

V and J are TRBV3-1 (or the pseudogene TRBV3-2) and TRBJ2-7; TRBD2 aligns across 8 bases. This CDR3 is 15 amino acids long. J was trimmed by 1 base and V by 4 bases; bases with no gene match: 6. Germline CDR1 reads LGHDT; CDR2 reads YNNKEL (reference sequence). CDR3 nucleotides: TGTGCCAGCAGCCTTGCAGCTAGCGGGTCCTACGAGCAGTACTTC. This gives the protein CASSLAASGSYEQYF.